This T cell receptor (beta chain) was observed in a study of cytomegalovirus exposure and HLA in healthy donors. Study-wide results and limits: The authors listed about 170 TCR beta chains as cytomegalovirus-associated. In a later analysis, across HLA loci, associated TCR counts were highest for DRB1, lowest for HLA-C. Solely CMV serostatus was available to characterize immune exposure.

This clone was detected a few times. Antigen: not known. The primer mix had 60 Vbeta and 13 Jbeta primers. Profiling relied on immunoSEQ multiplex PCR, and the TCRdb table lists in-frame clones only, not all of them. The profile shows 150,000 to 200,000 clones, roughly 80% of them singletons. Germline CDR1 is SGHTA and CDR2 is FQGNSA. The CDR3 contains 13 residues. The V end lost 1 base, the J end lost 6 bases, and 7 bases lay between the germline ends. The sequence was collected from a woman aged 25 to 39 in good health and CMV-seropositive. The material sequenced was PBMCs. The chain employs TRBV7-2 and TRBJ1-5; D is undetermined. CDR3 nucleotides: TGTGCCAGCAGCTTAGGGGAGTCTCAGCCCCAGCATTTT. Residues: CASSLGESQPQHF.